This T cell receptor (beta chain) came from a study of blood T cell repertoires in COVID-19. Study-wide background: Researchers got acute and convalescent COVID-19 samples from the United States, Italy and Spain.

The protocol was immunoSEQ multiplex PCR, while the TCRdb copy is restricted to in-frame clones and leaves out a portion. The profile shows some 26,000 clones, 72% of them singletons. V lost 8 bases and J 5 bases, leaving 22 bases between the germline ends. The CDR3 loop spans 15 amino acids. Germline assignment: CDR1 SNHLY and CDR2 FYNNEI. This TCR was recovered from a woman over 75 with acute or convalescent COVID-19. The V call is TRBV2, the J call TRBJ2-7, with a weak D call TRBD1 (5 bases). Sequencing used peripheral blood. CDR3 amino acids: CASSQARGGPNEQYF. The CDR3 region has the DNA TGTGCCAGCTCCCAAGCTAGGGGTGGGCCTAACGAGCAGTACTTC.